This TCR beta chain was captured by sequencing in a study of radiotherapy plus CTLA-4 blockade in lung cancer. Background on the study: Objective responses were recorded in roughly 20% of patients, with disease control recorded in 25% to 35%.

To note about this clone: Its antigen remains unidentified.

CDR3 length: 14 amino acids. Germline trimming cut 7 bases from V and 4 bases from J; bases unmatched to any gene: 6. The germline V gene encodes CDR1 SEHNR and CDR2 FQNEAQ (reference sequence). Libraries were prepared by immunoSEQ multiplex PCR; TCRdb keeps only in-frame clonotypes and omits some of them. The repertoire includes some 60,000 clones, 65% to 85% of them detected once, and about 3.1% sits in the top ten. Study-level findings and limits: Best predicting response, reportedly, were early blood T cell clone dynamics, with interferon-beta. TCR clones originating in tumors grew in number in blood after radiotherapy plus ipilimumab.

This material consisted of peripheral blood, taken from a patient treated with radiotherapy plus ipilimumab. The V and J genes are TRBV7-9 and TRBJ1-3, with 8 positions matching TRBD1. This sequence originates from a human donor with non-small cell lung cancer who had a complete response to radiotherapy plus ipilimumab. The DNA for the CDR3 is TGTGCCAGCACAAGGACAGGGACGGGAAACACCATATATTTT. Translated: CASTRTGTGNTIYF.